This TCR beta chain was recovered during a study of blood T cell repertoires in COVID-19. The repertoire was sequenced with immunoSEQ multiplex PCR; TCRdb's copy has only in-frame clones and lacks some. This repertoire shows approximately 300,000 clones, more than 80% found once; its top ten account for 5.5% to 8%. Per the germline V gene, CDR1 is SGHTA and CDR2 is FQGNSA. The length of the CDR3 is 13 residues. Trimming took 1 base from V and 3 from J, leaving 6 bases between them. The clonotype was recovered from a woman in her forties or fifties with COVID-19, enrolled during active disease. Sample: peripheral blood. V and J are TRBV7-2 and TRBJ1-2; D not resolved. CDR3 coding DNA: TGTGCCAGCAGCTTAGTACCAGACTATGGCTACACCTTC. The encoded protein is CASSLVPDYGYTF.